This TCR beta chain was sequenced during a study of pediatric ulcerative colitis. Comments on this clone: Its antigen is still unknown.

Rectal tissue came from one to two pinch biopsies taken at colonoscopy. Each sample received Survey-level depth of up to 500,000 reads. Sequencing was performed with immunoSEQ multiplex PCR; in TCRdb, only in-frame clones are kept and a portion is missing. Counted here are about 36,000 clones, roughly 73% occurring once; the ten biggest clones make up around 0.7%. Findings of the study overall: Clonal expansions reduced rectal repertoire diversity in acute severe colitis. A couple of rectal CDR3 clonotypes occurred in all ulcerative colitis patients. Blood-rectal clonal overlap within each person was significantly higher in ulcerative colitis patients than controls.

CDR3 length equals 14 residues. J was trimmed by 3 bases and V by 2 bases; bases with no gene match: 2. Germline V lookup: CDR1 KGHSH, CDR2 LQKENI. J is TRBJ2-7 and V is TRBV18, with 9 positions matching TRBD1. This TCR was sampled from a boy aged 5 to 17 with moderate ulcerative colitis. Sequencing was done on a sample of gut tissue. CDR3 residues: CASSPGGQGYEQYF. In nucleotides, the CDR3 is TGTGCCAGCTCACCAGGGGGACAGGGCTACGAGCAGTACTTC.